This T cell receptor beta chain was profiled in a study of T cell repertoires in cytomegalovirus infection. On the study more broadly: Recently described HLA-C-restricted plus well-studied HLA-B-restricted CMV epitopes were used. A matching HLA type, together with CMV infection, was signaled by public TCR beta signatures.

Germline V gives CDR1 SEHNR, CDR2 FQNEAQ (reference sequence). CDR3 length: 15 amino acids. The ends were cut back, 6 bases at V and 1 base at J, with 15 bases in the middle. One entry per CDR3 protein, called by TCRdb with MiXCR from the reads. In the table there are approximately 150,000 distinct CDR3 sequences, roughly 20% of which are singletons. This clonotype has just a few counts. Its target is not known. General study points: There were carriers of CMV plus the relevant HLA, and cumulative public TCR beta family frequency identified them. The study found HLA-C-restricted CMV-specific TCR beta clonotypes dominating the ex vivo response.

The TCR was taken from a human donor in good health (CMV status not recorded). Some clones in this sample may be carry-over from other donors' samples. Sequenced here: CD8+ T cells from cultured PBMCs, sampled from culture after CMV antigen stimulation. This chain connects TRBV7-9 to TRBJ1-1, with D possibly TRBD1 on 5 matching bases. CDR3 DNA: TGTGCCAGCAGTTTTACCAGGGATAAGAACACTGAAGCTTTCTTT. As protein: CASSFTRDKNTEAFF.